The T cell receptor (beta chain) described here comes from a study of T cell responses to AZD1222 COVID-19 vaccine. The study, taken as a whole, reports: Spike-specific TCR breadth and depth both grew after two AZD1222 doses.

The protocol was immunoSEQ multiplex PCR, while the TCRdb copy is restricted to in-frame clones and leaves out a portion. The repertoire includes roughly 28,000 clones, around 90% of them detected once, and 1% to 1.5% sits in the top ten. This CDR3 contains 14 residues. Germline V lookup: CDR1 MGHRA, CDR2 YSYEKL. The ends were cut back, 4 bases at V and 6 bases at J, with 14 bases in the middle. A note on this clone: Its antigen is not known.

V gene TRBV4-1 combines with J gene TRBJ2-3, with no clear D. This clonotype was sampled from an adult in good health. The material was peripheral blood, obtained on day 0 of AZD1222 vaccination. The CDR3 DNA reads TGCGCCAGCAGCCTAACTCCTCTGAGTGATACGCAGTATTTT. Its translation: CASSLTPLSDTQYF.